This is a list of T cell receptor beta chains from one sample in a study of response to subunit inactivated influenza vaccine. TCRdb re-analysed the RT-PCR reads in MiXCR, keeping a single row per CDR3 protein. The sample includes approximately 500,000 distinct CDR3 sequences, approximately 14% seen only once; the top ten take around 10%. This specimen was PBMCs from blood, taken less than 13 days after vaccination. The receptors originated from a middle-aged man who received an inactivated influenza vaccine. CDR3s include the opening cysteine and the closing phenylalanine or tryptophan. A D gene is named only where the DNA matches it firmly. The size entry is marked missing in some rows and otherwise reads once, few, many or a size class.

CDR3 DNA: TGCAGCGTGCGGGTCGGGGGCGCGGCCGGGGAGCTGTTTTTT; CDR3 protein: CSVRVGGAAGELFF; V gene: TRBV29-1; CDR3 length: 14; J gene: TRBJ2-2; clone size: .; D gene: .
CDR3 DNA: TGTGCCAGCAGTACGGGACCGACGAACTACAATGAGCAGTTCTTC; CDR3 protein: CASSTGPTNYNEQFF; V gene: TRBV6-1; CDR3 length: 15; J gene: TRBJ2-1; clone size: .; D gene: .
CDR3 DNA: TGTGCCAGCAGCCAACTCGAAATGAACACTGAAGCTTTCTTT; CDR3 protein: CASSQLEMNTEAFF; V gene: TRBV14; CDR3 length: 14; J gene: TRBJ1-1; clone size: .; D gene: .
CDR3 DNA: TGTGCCAGCAGCCTAGCGGGGGGTGTTTACAATGAGCAGTTCTTC; CDR3 protein: CASSLAGGVYNEQFF; V gene: TRBV14; CDR3 length: 15; J gene: TRBJ2-1; clone size: many; D gene: TRBD2
CDR3 DNA: TGCAGCGTTGACTCCGGGGTCAGCTCCTACGAGCAGTACTTC; CDR3 protein: CSVDSGVSSYEQYF; V gene: TRBV29-1; CDR3 length: 14; J gene: TRBJ2-7; clone size: .; D gene: .
CDR3 DNA: TGTGCCAGCAGTTACACAGGGATCGTAGAGCAGTACTTC; CDR3 protein: CASSYTGIVEQYF; V gene: TRBV6-2/TRBV6-3; CDR3 length: 13; J gene: TRBJ2-7; clone size: .; D gene: .
CDR3 DNA: TGCAGTGCTAGATATCTTTTCACAGATACGCAGTATTTT; CDR3 protein: CSARYLFTDTQYF; V gene: TRBV20-1; CDR3 length: 13; J gene: TRBJ2-3; clone size: few; D gene: .
CDR3 DNA: TGCGCCAGCAGCTTGGGAGGGATAAGCTCTGGGGCCAACGTCCTGACTTTC; CDR3 protein: CASSLGGISSGANVLTF; V gene: TRBV5-1; CDR3 length: 17; J gene: TRBJ2-6; clone size: few; D gene: .
CDR3 DNA: TGTGCCAGCAGCCACACAAGGAACACCGGGGAGCTGTTTTTT; CDR3 protein: CASSHTRNTGELFF; V gene: TRBV3-1; CDR3 length: 14; J gene: TRBJ2-2; clone size: few; D gene: .
CDR3 DNA: TGCGCCAGCAGCCAAGATAGCATGGTTGATCAGCCCCAGCATTTT; CDR3 protein: CASSQDSMVDQPQHF; V gene: TRBV4-3; CDR3 length: 15; J gene: TRBJ1-5; clone size: .; D gene: .
CDR3 DNA: TGTGCCACCAGTGGTGATAATGAGCAGTTCTTC; CDR3 protein: CATSGDNEQFF; V gene: TRBV24-1; CDR3 length: 11; J gene: TRBJ2-1; clone size: once; D gene: .
CDR3 DNA: TGTGCCAGCAGCCCGTTCCTTAACACTGAAGCTTTCTTT; CDR3 protein: CASSPFLNTEAFF; V gene: TRBV12-3/TRBV12-4; CDR3 length: 13; J gene: TRBJ1-1; clone size: .; D gene: .
CDR3 DNA: TGTGCCAGCTCAACCGGGACGGCTAACTACAATGAGCAGTTCTTC; CDR3 protein: CASSTGTANYNEQFF; V gene: TRBV18; CDR3 length: 15; J gene: TRBJ2-1; clone size: few; D gene: .
CDR3 DNA: TGCGCCAGCAGCTTGGGTGTCGATATATTGGACGAGCAGTACTTC; CDR3 protein: CASSLGVDILDEQYF; V gene: TRBV5-1; CDR3 length: 15; J gene: TRBJ2-7; clone size: .; D gene: .
CDR3 DNA: TGTGCCAGCAGCTTAGTCGGATACACCGGGGAGCTGTTTTTT; CDR3 protein: CASSLVGYTGELFF; V gene: TRBV11-2; CDR3 length: 14; J gene: TRBJ2-2; clone size: many; D gene: .
CDR3 DNA: TGCGCCAGCAGCTTGTCCCCGGGCGGGCATCAGCCCCAGCATTTT; CDR3 protein: CASSLSPGGHQPQHF; V gene: TRBV5-1; CDR3 length: 15; J gene: TRBJ1-5; clone size: .; D gene: .
CDR3 DNA: TGTGCCAGCAGCTTGGGGAGTGCTCTCTTTGGCTCCTACGAGCAGTACTTC; CDR3 protein: CASSLGSALFGSYEQYF; V gene: TRBV5-5; CDR3 length: 17; J gene: TRBJ2-7; clone size: many; D gene: .
CDR3 DNA: TGTGCCAGCATCTATGGGGGTAGCACAGATACGCAGTATTTT; CDR3 protein: CASIYGGSTDTQYF; V gene: TRBV6-1; CDR3 length: 14; J gene: TRBJ2-3; clone size: .; D gene: .
CDR3 DNA: TGTGCCAGCAGTTTAGTGGTTCCCGAGCAGTACTTC; CDR3 protein: CASSLVVPEQYF; V gene: TRBV28; CDR3 length: 12; J gene: TRBJ2-7; clone size: .; D gene: .
CDR3 DNA: TGTGCCAGCAGCTTCCGGGACAGGGGCAATGGACTGTTTTTT; CDR3 protein: CASSFRDRGNGLFF; V gene: TRBV7-9; CDR3 length: 14; J gene: TRBJ1-4; clone size: few; D gene: TRBD1
CDR3 DNA: TGTGCCAGCAGCCAAGGGTGGGGGGCTGGCACTGAAGCTTTCTTT; CDR3 protein: CASSQGWGAGTEAFF; V gene: TRBV11-2; CDR3 length: 15; J gene: TRBJ1-1; clone size: few; D gene: .
CDR3 DNA: TGTGCCAGCACCCAAGAGGGGGCAGCTTTCTTT; CDR3 protein: CASTQEGAAFF; V gene: TRBV6-5; CDR3 length: 11; J gene: TRBJ1-1; clone size: .; D gene: TRBD1
CDR3 DNA: TGCGCCAGCAGTAATGATGGTTACAATGAGCAGTTCTTC; CDR3 protein: CASSNDGYNEQFF; V gene: TRBV5-1; CDR3 length: 13; J gene: TRBJ2-1; clone size: few; D gene: .
CDR3 DNA: TGTGCCAGCACCTCACCCCCCGGGAGTAGCTCCTACAATGAGCAGTTCTTC; CDR3 protein: CASTSPPGSSSYNEQFF; V gene: TRBV28; CDR3 length: 17; J gene: TRBJ2-1; clone size: .; D gene: .
CDR3 DNA: TGCAGCGTCGACGGGGGACGACAGGGGGGATCCAAAAACATTCAGTACTTC; CDR3 protein: CSVDGGRQGGSKNIQYF; V gene: TRBV29-1; CDR3 length: 17; J gene: TRBJ2-4; clone size: few; D gene: TRBD1
CDR3 DNA: TGTGCCAGCAGAGACAGAAACTTGAACACTGAAGCTTTCTTT; CDR3 protein: CASRDRNLNTEAFF; V gene: TRBV3-1; CDR3 length: 14; J gene: TRBJ1-1; clone size: many; D gene: .
CDR3 DNA: TGCAGTGCTAGAGACGGGCATTCACCCCTCCACTTT; CDR3 protein: CSARDGHSPLHF; V gene: TRBV20-1; CDR3 length: 12; J gene: TRBJ1-6; clone size: .; D gene: .
CDR3 DNA: TGTGCCAGCAGCGTAGAGACAGGGGGCCGTGGCTACACCTTC; CDR3 protein: CASSVETGGRGYTF; V gene: TRBV9; CDR3 length: 14; J gene: TRBJ1-2; clone size: many; D gene: TRBD1
CDR3 DNA: TGTGCCAGCAGTTTAAGGACAGGGGGATCCGGGGAGCTGTTTTTT; CDR3 protein: CASSLRTGGSGELFF; V gene: TRBV12-3/TRBV12-4; CDR3 length: 15; J gene: TRBJ2-2; clone size: few; D gene: TRBD1
CDR3 DNA: TGTGCCAGCAGGGACCCTGGAGGAGATACGCAGTATTTT; CDR3 protein: CASRDPGGDTQYF; V gene: TRBV4-2; CDR3 length: 13; J gene: TRBJ2-3; clone size: .; D gene: .
CDR3 DNA: TGTGCCAGCAGCTTAGCCCCGGGAGGGAACAATGAGCAGTTCTTC; CDR3 protein: CASSLAPGGNNEQFF; V gene: TRBV7-7; CDR3 length: 15; J gene: TRBJ2-1; clone size: .; D gene: TRBD2
CDR3 DNA: TGTGCCAGCAGTTTATCGTTAGCGGGAGGGCCGGAAACAGATACGCAGTATTTT; CDR3 protein: CASSLSLAGGPETDTQYF; V gene: TRBV27; CDR3 length: 18; J gene: TRBJ2-3; clone size: .; D gene: TRBD2
CDR3 DNA: TGTGCCAGCAGTTTGGGGTCCTACTCCTACGAGCAGTACTTC; CDR3 protein: CASSLGSYSYEQYF; V gene: TRBV6-5; CDR3 length: 14; J gene: TRBJ2-7; clone size: .; D gene: .
CDR3 DNA: TGCAGTGCTAGACGGACAGGGGTAACTCGAGCTTTCTTT; CDR3 protein: CSARRTGVTRAFF; V gene: TRBV20-1; CDR3 length: 13; J gene: TRBJ1-1; clone size: .; D gene: TRBD1
CDR3 DNA: TGCAGTGCTAGATTCAGCGGGACCTCCTACAATGAGCAGTTCTTC; CDR3 protein: CSARFSGTSYNEQFF; V gene: TRBV20-1; CDR3 length: 15; J gene: TRBJ2-1; clone size: few; D gene: TRBD2
CDR3 DNA: TGTGCCAGCAGCTTAGATGGGGGAAACACCATATATTTT; CDR3 protein: CASSLDGGNTIYF; V gene: TRBV7-2; CDR3 length: 13; J gene: TRBJ1-3; clone size: .; D gene: .
CDR3 DNA: TGCAGTGCGCGACCTACAGGGTTCATGAACACTGAAGCTTTCTTT; CDR3 protein: CSARPTGFMNTEAFF; V gene: TRBV20-1; CDR3 length: 15; J gene: TRBJ1-1; clone size: .; D gene: .
CDR3 DNA: TGTGCCACCAGTGATTTTAAGGCGGGACAAGAGACCCAGTACTTC; CDR3 protein: CATSDFKAGQETQYF; V gene: TRBV24-1; CDR3 length: 15; J gene: TRBJ2-5; clone size: many; D gene: .
CDR3 DNA: TGTGCCAGCAGTTATGGAGCTCAGGGGGCCCAGTACTTC; CDR3 protein: CASSYGAQGAQYF; V gene: TRBV6-6; CDR3 length: 13; J gene: TRBJ2-5; clone size: few; D gene: TRBD1
CDR3 DNA: TGCGCCAGCAGCTTCAAGACAGGGAACGAAAACATTCAGTACTTC; CDR3 protein: CASSFKTGNENIQYF; V gene: TRBV5-1; CDR3 length: 15; J gene: TRBJ2-4; clone size: few; D gene: TRBD1
CDR3 DNA: TGTGCCATCAGCCAGCAGGCCCCAGGGCGCACCGGGGAGCTGTTTTTT; CDR3 protein: CAISQQAPGRTGELFF; V gene: TRBV7-9; CDR3 length: 16; J gene: TRBJ2-2; clone size: .; D gene: .
CDR3 DNA: TGCAGTGCAACCCCCGGGACCCCAAAGCAGTACTTC; CDR3 protein: CSATPGTPKQYF; V gene: TRBV20-1; CDR3 length: 12; J gene: TRBJ2-7; clone size: many; D gene: .
CDR3 DNA: TGTGCCAGCAGTCCTACCACTCCGGGACAGGGGGCAGATACGCAGTATTTT; CDR3 protein: CASSPTTPGQGADTQYF; V gene: TRBV6-2/TRBV6-3; CDR3 length: 17; J gene: TRBJ2-3; clone size: medium-sized; D gene: TRBD1
CDR3 DNA: TGTGCCAGCAGCTTCTCCGGACAGAGCTACGAGCAGTACTTC; CDR3 protein: CASSFSGQSYEQYF; V gene: TRBV7-9; CDR3 length: 14; J gene: TRBJ2-7; clone size: .; D gene: .
CDR3 DNA: TGTGCCAGCAACGTGGGGAGGAGCACAGATACGCAGTATTTT; CDR3 protein: CASNVGRSTDTQYF; V gene: TRBV5-8; CDR3 length: 14; J gene: TRBJ2-3; clone size: .; D gene: .